Below are 23 T cell receptor beta chains sequenced from a single sample in a study of T cells in Graves' hyperthyroidism and ophthalmopathy. Using RNA transcripts as the source, TCR beta CDR3 regions were amplified. RT-PCR in the first round (using the HTBI primer set) targeted the TCR CDR3. Each CDR3 protein is one row after TCRdb ran MiXCR on the multiplex PCR reads. The data contain roughly 700,000 distinct CDR3 sequences, roughly 15% of them singletons. The sequencing sample was made of blood. The receptors were gathered from a woman between 18 and 30 years old with Graves' hyperthyroidism.

The J gene is TRBJ2-1, the V gene TRBV29-1; 10 bases are shared with TRBD2. The germline V gene has CDR1 SQVTM and CDR2 ANQGSEA. Unmatched junction bases numbered 9, after V lost 3 bases and J lost 4 bases. There are 16 residues in the CDR3. CDR3 residues: CSVEGAGTSAYNEQFF. CDR3 nucleotides: TGCAGCGTTGAGGGCGCCGGGACTAGCGCATACAATGAGCAGTTCTTC.

Many counts were recorded for this clonotype. As DNA, the CDR3 is TGTGCCTGGAGTGATGGGGTTTGGACTGAAGCTTTCTTT. Amino acid sequence: CAWSDGVWTEAFF. The rearrangement links TRBV30 to TRBJ1-1; D is unclear. Trimming left V 1 base short and J 5 bases short, with 11 bases between. The germline V gene encodes CDR1 GTSNPN and CDR2 SVGIG (reference sequence). CDR3 size: 13 residues.

This chain joins TRBV9 and TRBJ2-1, with D possibly matching TRBD2 (6 bases). CDR1 is SGDLS and CDR2 is YYNGEE in the germline V gene. The CDR3 spans 14 residues. Deletions cut 4 bases from V and 5 bases from J, with 13 bases between. The CDR3 nucleotides read TGTGCCAGCAGCTGGGGAGGAAGGGACAATGAGCAGTTCTTC. It yields the protein CASSWGGRDNEQFF.

This clonotype was picked up a small number of times. This rearrangement joins TRBV28 to TRBJ2-7, with D perhaps TRBD2 (6 bases). The germline V gene encodes CDR1 MDHEN and CDR2 SYDVKM. The CDR3 has 14 residues. Trimming cost V 7 bases and J 0 bases, with 13 bases left between them. DNA of the CDR3: TGTGCCAGCACCCCCAGCGGGCTCTCCTACGAGCAGTACTTC. Its translation is CASTPSGLSYEQYF.

This clonotype was picked up many times. For the CDR3, the DNA is TGTGCCAGCAGCTTAGGATCGAGCGACCAGGATGAGCAGTTCTTC. Its protein product is CASSLGSSDQDEQFF. This chain joins TRBV11-2 and TRBJ2-1; unclear D gene. Germline lookup yields CDR1 SGHAT and CDR2 FQNNGV. This CDR3 has 15 residues. Trimming took 1 base from V and 8 from J, leaving 15 bases between them.

V and J are TRBV19 and TRBJ1-4; the D gene is possibly TRBD1 (5 bases). This CDR3 has 15 amino acids. Germline values: CDR1 LNHDA, CDR2 SQIVND (reference sequence). V lost 3 bases and J lost 5, with 13 bases in between. The CDR3 DNA is TGTGCCAGTAGTATTTCTGCAGGGTCAAATGAAAAACTGTTTTTT. Encoded protein: CASSISAGSNEKLFF.

There are many counts of this clonotype. The chain has TRBV30 and TRBJ2-7, with a tentative D call TRBD1 (6 bases). CDR1 and CDR2 from the germline V gene are GTSNPN and SVGIG (reference sequence). CDR3 length equals 16 residues. Deletions cut 0 bases from V and 2 bases from J, with 17 bases between. The CDR3, as DNA: TGTGCCTGGAGTGTATTTCGGTGGACAGCCACCTACGAGCAGTACTTC. Translating gives CAWSVFRWTATYEQYF. Filled out from reference TRBV30 and TRBJ2-7, the complete variable domain reads SQTIHQWPATLVQPVGSPLSLECTVEGTSNPNLYWYRQAAGRGLQLLFYSVGIGQISSEVPQNLSASRPQDRQFILSSKKLLLSDSGFYLCAWSVFRWTATYEQYFGPGTRLTVT.

The chain uses TRBV2 and TRBJ1-5, with 7 bases matching TRBD1. The CDR3 extends over 13 amino acids. Germline lookup yields CDR1 SNHLY and CDR2 FYNNEI. J lost 4 bases, V lost 6 bases, and 3 bases had no gene match. The CDR3 DNA is TGTGCCAGCAGGAAGGGGGCGAATCAGCCCCAGCATTTT. This codes for CASRKGANQPQHF.

The DNA of the CDR3 is TGCGCCAGCAGCCAAGTGGACAGGGGGCTCTATGGCTACACCTTC. Amino acid sequence: CASSQVDRGLYGYTF. This chain uses TRBV4-3 with TRBJ1-2, with 11 nucleotides matching TRBD1. V lost 1 base, J lost 4 bases, and 2 bases stayed unmatched. The CDR3 sequence is 15 residues long. Per the germline V gene, CDR1 is LGHNA and CDR2 is YSLEER.

A few counts support this clonotype. As DNA, the CDR3 is TGTGCCAGCAGCTTGACCTACAGGGTTAAGGGACCTAATGAAAAACTGTTTTTT. Translated, it gives CASSLTYRVKGPNEKLFF. The gene calls are TRBV11-3 and TRBJ1-4, with a possible D match to TRBD1 (6 bases). The CDR3 runs 18 residues. From germline, CDR1 is SGHNT and CDR2 YENEEA. The V gene lost 3 bases and the J gene lost 3 bases, with 20 bases spanning the gap.

Points on this clonotype: A much larger clone lies a single base off, so this may be a read error. The chain is built from TRBV7-2 and TRBJ2-5; the D gene is possibly TRBD2 (6 bases). This CDR3 is built from 17 residues. The germline gives CDR1 SGHTA, CDR2 FQGNSA. In DNA form, the CDR3 reads TGTGCCAGCAGCTTAGAGCTCGGGGGTTTGTACCAAGAGGCCCAGTACTTC. It yields the protein CASSLELGGLYQEAQYF. Based on the CDR3 plus reference TRBV7-2 and TRBJ2-5, the full variable domain is GAGVSQSPSNKVTEKGKDVELRCDPISGHTALYWYRQSLGQGLEFLIYFQGNSAPDKSGLPSDRFSAERTGGSVSTLTIQRTQQEDSAVYLCASSLELGGLYQEAQYFGPGTRLLVL.

This clonotype was observed a handful of times. This sequence joins TRBV12-3 or TRBV12-4 and TRBJ1-2; D unresolved. This CDR3 contains 14 residues. V was pared by 3 bases and J by 4 bases, with 12 bases between. The CDR3 reads CASSFRERSYGYTF. The CDR3, as DNA: TGTGCCAGCAGTTTTCGGGAGAGGAGCTATGGCTACACCTTC.

The rearrangement links TRBV7-2 to TRBJ2-1; D not certain. The CDR3 is 13 residues long. Germline V gene lookup returns CDR1 SGHTA and CDR2 FQGNSA. V gave up 0 bases and J gave up 10 bases, with 10 bases separating them. CDR3 nucleotides: TGTGCCAGCAGCTTAGCCCAATCTGTAGAGCAGTTCTTC. Translated, it gives CASSLAQSVEQFF. The whole variable domain, remainder taken from reference TRBV7-2 and TRBJ2-1, is GAGVSQSPSNKVTEKGKDVELRCDPISGHTALYWYRQSLGQGLEFLIYFQGNSAPDKSGLPSDRFSAERTGGSVSTLTIQRTQQEDSAVYLCASSLAQSVEQFFGPGTRLTVL.

The V call is TRBV30, the J call TRBJ2-4; TRBD2 aligns across 7 bases. This CDR3 region has 18 residues. The V gene's germline CDR1 is GTSNPN and CDR2 SVGIG (reference sequence). The ends lost 1 base at V and 0 bases at J; junction bases unmatched: 12. In nucleotides, the CDR3 is TGTGCCTGGAGTGCGGGGACTACTGTTGGCCTAGCCAAAAACATTCAGTACTTC. This translates into CAWSAGTTVGLAKNIQYF.

This clonotype was seen many times. The genes are TRBV7-2 and TRBJ2-1; 8 nucleotides line up with TRBD2. CDR1 and CDR2 from the germline V gene are SGHTA and FQGNSA. V gave up 1 base and J gave up 4 bases; unmatched junction bases: 9. The CDR3 extends over 17 amino acids. The CDR3 coding sequence is TGTGCCAGCAGCTTAGTGGTGGGGGCTAGCGGGTACAATGAGCAGTTCTTC. It is translated as CASSLVVGASGYNEQFF.

Details on this clonotype: Germline is not matched at one junction end, which may reflect a read error. The rearrangement links TRBV30 to TRBJ1-4; TRBD1 agrees at 8 bases. There are 16 residues in the CDR3. Germline V gene sequence: CDR1 GTSNPN, CDR2 SVGIG (reference sequence). The CDR3 DNA sequence: TGTGCCTGGAGTAGAGACAGGGGCGCAACTAATGAAAAACTGCTTTTT. Protein sequence: CAWSRDRGATNEKLLF.

The chain employs TRBV11-2 and TRBJ2-2; D is uncertain. V lost 5 bases, J lost 7 bases, and 8 bases lay in between. The length of the CDR3 is 12 residues. The germline V gene has CDR1 SGHAT and CDR2 FQNNGV. CDR3 residues: CASSPTIGELFF. Here the CDR3 DNA reads TGTGCCAGCAGCCCTACGATCGGGGAGCTGTTTTTT.

In this sample, this clonotype turned up once. This may be a read error, as it is one base from a much larger clone. J is TRBJ2-5 and V is TRBV6-2 or TRBV6-3; 7 bases match TRBD1. Germline loops: CDR1 MNHEY, CDR2 SVGEGT. The CDR3 runs 16 residues. The CDR3 loop reads CASSGLGTAVGETQHF. The CDR3 nucleotides are TGTGCCAGCAGTGGACTCGGGACAGCTGTTGGAGAGACCCAGCACTTC.

This clonotype occurred many times. The chain combines TRBV20-1 with TRBJ2-3; possibly TRBD2 for D (7 bases). Germline assignment: CDR1 DFQATT and CDR2 SNEGSKA (reference sequence). The CDR3 loop spans 15 amino acids. Trimming removed 6 bases from V and 5 bases from J, with 21 bases in between. The CDR3 is CSAPTAGVGGDTQYF. CDR3 coding DNA: TGCAGTGCCCCGACGGCGGGAGTAGGGGGAGATACGCAGTATTTT.

This clonotype was seen a handful of times. This chain connects TRBV4-2 to TRBJ2-5; D assignment may be TRBD1 or TRBD2 (5 bases each). V was trimmed by 1 base and J by 1 base, leaving 13 bases between them. The CDR3 extends over 16 amino acids. In germline, CDR1 is LGHNA, CDR2 YNFKEQ. This CDR3 reads CASSQAPGRRQETQYF. For the CDR3, the DNA is TGTGCCAGCAGCCAAGCACCGGGACGACGCCAAGAGACCCAGTACTTC.

The table lists this clonotype with a few counts. The chain carries TRBV7-2 and TRBJ2-1, with D hard to call. The ends were cut back, 6 bases at V and 0 bases at J, with 12 bases in the middle. Germline CDR1 SGHTA, CDR2 FQGNSA. The CDR3 contains 15 residues. CDR3 sequence reads: CASRSWQSSYNEQFF. The CDR3 bases are TGTGCCAGCAGGTCCTGGCAGAGCTCCTACAATGAGCAGTTCTTC.

At least ten counts were recorded for this clonotype. V and J are TRBV6-2 or TRBV6-3 and TRBJ1-2; D gene unclear. CDR1 and CDR2 from the germline V gene are MNHEY and SVGEGT. V gave up 2 bases and J gave up 2 bases, with 9 bases separating them. The CDR3 consists of 14 residues. CDR3 in amino acids: CASSYAGGNYGYTF. The CDR3 DNA reads TGTGCCAGCAGTTACGCCGGCGGGAACTATGGCTACACCTTC.

Many counts were recorded for this clonotype. The chain joins TRBV20-1 to TRBJ2-3; no reliable D call. Germline V gene sequence: CDR1 DFQATT, CDR2 SNEGSKA (reference sequence). The CDR3 covers 11 residues. The CDR3 loop is CAAQYRDTQYF. The CDR3 DNA reads TGCGCCGCACAGTATAGAGATACGCAGTATTTT.